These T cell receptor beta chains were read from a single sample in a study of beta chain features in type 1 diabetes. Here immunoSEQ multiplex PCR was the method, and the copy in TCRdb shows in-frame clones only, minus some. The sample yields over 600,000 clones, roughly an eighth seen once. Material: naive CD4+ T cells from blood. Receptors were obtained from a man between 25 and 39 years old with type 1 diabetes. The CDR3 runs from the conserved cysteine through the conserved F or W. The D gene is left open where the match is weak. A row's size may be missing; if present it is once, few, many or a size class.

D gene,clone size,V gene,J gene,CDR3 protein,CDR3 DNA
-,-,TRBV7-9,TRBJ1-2,CASSPTGLGGYGYTF,TGTGCCAGCAGCCCAACAGGTTTAGGTGGCTATGGCTACACCTTC
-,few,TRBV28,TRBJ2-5,CASSLGREETQYF,TGTGCCAGCAGTTTAGGAAGGGAGGAGACCCAGTACTTC
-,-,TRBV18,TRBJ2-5,CATARQALSQETQYF,TGTGCCACCGCAAGACAGGCGTTATCACAAGAGACCCAGTACTTC
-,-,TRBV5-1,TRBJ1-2,CASSLAEGSGYTF,TGCGCCAGCAGCTTGGCTGAGGGTTCTGGCTACACCTTC
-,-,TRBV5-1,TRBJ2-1,CASSLQVVAYNEQFF,TGCGCCAGCAGCTTGCAGGTTGTTGCCTACAATGAGCAGTTCTTC
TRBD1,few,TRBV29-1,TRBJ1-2,CSVEDSTRGTNYGYTF,TGCAGCGTTGAAGATAGCACCAGGGGGACTAACTATGGCTACACCTTC
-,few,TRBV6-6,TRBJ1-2,CASRRPGQQNYGYTF,TGTGCCAGCAGAAGACCCGGACAGCAAAACTATGGCTACACCTTC
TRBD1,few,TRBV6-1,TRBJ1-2,CASSATGDGYTF,TGTGCCAGCAGTGCGACAGGGGATGGCTACACCTTC
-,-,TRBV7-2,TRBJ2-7,CASSLARGAAYEQYF,TGTGCCAGCAGCTTAGCGCGAGGGGCCGCCTACGAGCAGTACTTC
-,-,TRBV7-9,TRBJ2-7,CASSPEIIHEQYF,TGTGCCAGCAGCCCCGAAATAATCCACGAGCAGTACTTC
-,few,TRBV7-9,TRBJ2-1,CASSQAGTPNSYNEQFF,TGTGCCAGCAGCCAAGCCGGGACACCAAACTCCTACAATGAGCAGTTCTTC
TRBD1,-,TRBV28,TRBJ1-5,CASSSGQDYNQPQHF,TGTGCCAGCAGTTCGGGACAGGACTATAATCAGCCCCAGCATTTT
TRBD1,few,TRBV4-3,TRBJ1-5,CASSQDLKTGGKNFNQPQHF,TGCGCCAGCAGCCAAGATCTTAAGACAGGGGGTAAGAATTTCAATCAGCCCCAGCATTTT
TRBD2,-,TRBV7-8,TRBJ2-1,CASIAWLAGYNEQFF,TGTGCCAGCATAGCGTGGCTAGCGGGGTACAATGAGCAGTTCTTC
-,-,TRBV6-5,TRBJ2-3,CATRTGHQDFDTQYF,TGTGCCACCCGGACGGGACACCAGGACTTTGATACGCAGTATTTT
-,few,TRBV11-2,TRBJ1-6,CASRYLNSPLHF,TGTGCCAGCAGGTACCTCAATTCACCCCTCCACTTT
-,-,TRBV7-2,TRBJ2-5,CASSTSSVPTQYF,TGTGCCAGCAGCACAAGCAGCGTTCCGACCCAGTACTTC
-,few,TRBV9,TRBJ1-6,CASSMGHLNSPLHF,TGTGCCAGCAGCATGGGACACCTTAATTCACCCCTCCACTTT
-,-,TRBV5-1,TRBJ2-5,CASSFDTRETQYF,TGCGCCAGCAGCTTCGACACGAGGGAGACCCAGTACTTC
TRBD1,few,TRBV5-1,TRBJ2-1,CASSLGRDRAYNEQFF,TGCGCCAGCAGCTTGGGACGGGACAGGGCCTACAATGAGCAGTTCTTC
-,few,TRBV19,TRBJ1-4,CASSSNGRGRREKLFF,TGTGCCAGTAGCTCCAATGGGAGGGGAAGACGTGAAAAACTGTTTTTT
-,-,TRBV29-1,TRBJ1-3,CSVATGGSGNTIYF,TGCAGCGTAGCAACTGGGGGATCTGGAAACACCATATATTTT
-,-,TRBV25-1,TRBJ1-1,CASSGSSVGTEAFF,TGTGCCAGCAGTGGATCCTCGGTGGGGACTGAAGCTTTCTTT
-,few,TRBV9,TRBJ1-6,CASSVGSANSPLHF,TGTGCCAGCAGCGTAGGGAGTGCAAATTCACCCCTCCACTTT
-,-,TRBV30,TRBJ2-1,CAWSVGHGSYNEQFF,TGTGCCTGGAGTGTAGGGCATGGCTCCTACAATGAGCAGTTCTTC
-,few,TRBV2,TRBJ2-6,CASSAPGSGANVLTF,TGTGCCAGCAGTGCCCCGGGGTCTGGGGCCAACGTCCTGACTTTC
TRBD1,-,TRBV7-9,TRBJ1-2,CASSLAGTGAPYGYTF,TGTGCCAGCAGCTTAGCGGGGACAGGGGCACCCTATGGCTACACCTTC
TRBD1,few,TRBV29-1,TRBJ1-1,CSVGQGFGNTEAFF,TGCAGCGTGGGACAGGGGTTTGGGAACACTGAAGCTTTCTTT
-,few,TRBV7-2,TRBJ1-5,CASSLRPGLSNQPQHF,TGTGCCAGCAGCTTACGCCCAGGCCTTAGCAATCAGCCCCAGCATTTT
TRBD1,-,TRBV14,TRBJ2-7,CASSPGQGIYEQYF,TGTGCCAGCAGTCCGGGACAGGGGATCTACGAGCAGTACTTC
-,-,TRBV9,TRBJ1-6,CASSGAAYNSPLHF,TGTGCCAGCAGCGGGGCGGCCTATAATTCACCCCTCCACTTT
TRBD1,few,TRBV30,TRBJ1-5,CAWKDRSNQPQHF,TGTGCCTGGAAGGACAGGAGCAATCAGCCCCAGCATTTT
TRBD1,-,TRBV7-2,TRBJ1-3,CASSLRGDRSSSGNTIYF,TGTGCCAGCAGCTTAAGGGGGGACAGGTCCAGCTCTGGAAACACCATATATTTT
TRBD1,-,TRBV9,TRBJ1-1,CASSVGPDRATEAFF,TGTGCCAGCAGCGTAGGCCCGGACAGGGCTACTGAAGCTTTCTTT
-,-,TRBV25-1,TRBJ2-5,CASSQSETQYF,TGTGCCAGCAGTCAGTCAGAGACCCAGTACTTC
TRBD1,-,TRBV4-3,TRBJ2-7,CASSQGTGDNHEQYF,TGCGCCAGCAGCCAAGGGACAGGGGATAACCACGAGCAGTACTTC
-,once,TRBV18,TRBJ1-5,CASSPLVGHNQPQHF,TGTGCCAGCTCACCACTGGTTGGGCACAATCAGCCCCAGCATTTT
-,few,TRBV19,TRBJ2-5,CASSIDREKTQYF,TGTGCCAGTAGTATAGACAGAGAGAAGACCCAGTACTTC
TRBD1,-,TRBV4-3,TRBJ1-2,CASSQQLGTGHDGYGYTF,TGCGCCAGCAGCCAACAACTGGGGACAGGGCACGACGGCTATGGCTACACCTTC
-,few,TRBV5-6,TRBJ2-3,CASSFPTTSTDTQYF,TGTGCCAGCAGTTTTCCAACGACTAGCACAGATACGCAGTATTTT